The 30 T cell receptor beta chains given below trace back to one sample, sequenced in a study of cytomegalovirus exposure and HLA in healthy donors (TCRdb year 2017). The library was produced with the immunoSEQ multiplex PCR assay. For the multiplex PCR, a mixture combining 60 forward primers for TCR Vbeta segments and 13 reverse primers for TCR Jbeta segments was used. Entries here come from immuneACCESS through TCRdb and include only in-frame sequences with V and J called. Some clones fail to appear in such tables; in the studies checked, an unresolved V gene covers under half of the shortfall, and the cause of the remainder is unknown. This sample gives around 190,000 clones in total; roughly three quarters of them show up just once. Over 1.5% of the sample comes from the top ten. Sequencing was carried out using PBMCs. These receptors originate from a woman in her late teens or twenties in good health and CMV-seronegative.

This clone was found once. The J gene is TRBJ2-3, the V gene TRBV7-2; D gene uncertain. There are 13 residues in the CDR3. Trimming shortened V by 1 base and J by 2 bases, and 4 bases separated the two germline ends. CDR1 is SGHTA and CDR2 is FQGNSA in the germline V gene. The CDR3 loop reads CASSLDSTDTQYF. CDR3 DNA: TGTGCCAGCAGCTTAGACTCCACAGATACGCAGTATTTT.

The chain recombines TRBV5-1 with TRBJ2-3, with TRBD2 as a possible D gene (5 bases). The CDR3 sequence is 14 residues long. Germline CDR1 SGHRS, CDR2 YFSETQ. V was clipped by 0 bases and J by 2 bases, with 7 bases between them. This chain's CDR3 is CASSLAGVTDTQYF. The CDR3 DNA follows: TGCGCCAGCAGCTTGGCCGGGGTCACAGATACGCAGTATTTT.

The rearrangement uses TRBV5-1 and TRBJ2-5; 10 nucleotides line up with TRBD2. Per the germline V gene, CDR1 is SGHRS and CDR2 is YFSETQ. J was trimmed by 5 bases and V by 1 base; bases with no gene match: 23. The CDR3 runs 21 residues. Here the CDR3 DNA reads TGCGCCAGCAGCTTGAATGGGTGGGCTAGCGGGAGTACACGTTCCCAGGAGACCCAGTACTTC. The encoded protein is CASSLNGWASGSTRSQETQYF.

This clone was found a few times. This chain joins TRBV7-9 and TRBJ1-2; the match to TRBD1 covers 7 bases. J was trimmed by 7 bases and V by 1 base; bases with no gene match: 6. Germline CDR1 SEHNR, CDR2 FQNEAQ (reference sequence). There are 14 residues in the CDR3. CDR3 in amino acids: CASSLERGQSGYTF. Written as DNA, the CDR3 is TGTGCCAGCAGCTTAGAAAGGGGGCAGAGTGGCTACACCTTC.

The rearrangement uses TRBV9 and TRBJ2-7; 7 positions agree with TRBD1. Trimming removed 0 bases from V and 3 bases from J; junction bases left unmatched: 3. This CDR3 region has 14 residues. Germline loops: CDR1 SGDLS, CDR2 YYNGEE. CDR3 bases: TGTGCCAGCAGCGTAGGGGACAGTAACTACGAGCAGTACTTC. This gives the protein CASSVGDSNYEQYF.

The V and J genes are TRBV18 and TRBJ1-5; D not resolved. The CDR3 is 14 residues long. From germline, CDR1 is KGHSH and CDR2 LQKENI. V was trimmed by 3 bases and J by 1 base, leaving 7 bases between them. The CDR3 here is CASSPPGSNQPQHF. The CDR3, as DNA: TGTGCCAGCTCACCTCCAGGCAGCAATCAGCCCCAGCATTTT.

This chain joins TRBV5-5 and TRBJ1-2, with 8 bases aligning to TRBD1. This CDR3 region has 15 residues. Germline V gene sequence: CDR1 SGHKS, CDR2 YYEKEE (reference sequence). V trimming: 4 bases; J trimming: 2 bases; junction bases outside the gene matches: 7. CDR3 DNA sequence: TGTGCCAGCAGCCCGGGGACAGGACCGAACTATGGCTACACCTTC. Encoded protein: CASSPGTGPNYGYTF.

The J gene is TRBJ2-1, the V gene TRBV4-2; 10 bases line up with TRBD2. Germline CDR1 reads LGHNA; CDR2 reads YNFKEQ. Germline trimming cut 0 bases from V and 7 bases from J; bases unmatched to any gene: 6. The CDR3 is 16 amino acids. CDR3 in amino acids: CASSQEALAGDNEQFF. The DNA of the CDR3 is TGTGCCAGCAGCCAAGAGGCCCTAGCGGGAGATAATGAGCAGTTCTTC.

This rearrangement joins TRBV28 to TRBJ1-2; D may be TRBD1 (5 bases). This CDR3 is built from 15 residues. Per germline, CDR1 MDHEN and CDR2 SYDVKM. Trimming cost V 1 base and J 5 bases, with 14 bases left between them. CDR3 amino acids: CASSLLSRAVYGYTF. CDR3 in DNA: TGTGCCAGCAGTTTATTATCCAGGGCAGTTTATGGCTACACCTTC.

The chain is built from TRBV5-4 and TRBJ2-3, with 9 positions matching TRBD2. The CDR3 spans 16 residues. J lost 0 bases, V lost 4 bases, and 6 bases had no gene match. Germline CDR1 and CDR2: SGHNT and YYREEE (reference sequence). The CDR3 sequence: CASSDGTSRSTDTQYF. The CDR3, as DNA: TGTGCCAGCAGCGATGGGACTAGCCGTAGCACAGATACGCAGTATTTT.

The V gene is TRBV4-2, the J gene TRBJ2-2, with D perhaps TRBD2 (5 bases). Germline CDR1 reads LGHNA; CDR2 reads YNFKEQ. V shed 0 bases and J shed 2 bases, with 19 bases lying between them. This CDR3 has 19 residues. The CDR3 region has the DNA TGTGCCAGCAGCCAAGATCGAGCGGAACTAAGACGTAACACCGGGGAGCTGTTTTTT. Its protein product is CASSQDRAELRRNTGELFF.

Only a few counts were recorded for this clone. The chain combines TRBV6-1 with TRBJ1-5; no definite D call. From germline, CDR1 is MNHNS and CDR2 SASEGT. V was pared by 3 bases and J by 3 bases, with 9 bases between. This CDR3 region has 14 residues. In nucleotides, the CDR3 is TGTGCCAGCAGTGAGCGGACTTTCAATCAGCCCCAGCATTTT. Amino acid sequence: CASSERTFNQPQHF.

J is TRBJ1-2 and V is TRBV19; 7 nucleotides line up with TRBD1. V lost 6 bases, J lost 6 bases, and 4 bases stayed unmatched. The CDR3 contains 12 residues. In germline, CDR1 is LNHDA, CDR2 SQIVND (reference sequence). As DNA, the CDR3 is TGTGCCAGTAGAAGACAGGGAGATGGCTACACCTTC. The encoded protein is CASRRQGDGYTF.

The rearrangement joins TRBV2 to TRBJ1-5; D is unresolved. With 1 base removed from V and 3 bases from J, the gap between germline ends came to 10 bases. The CDR3 is 15 residues long. Germline V gene lookup returns CDR1 SNHLY and CDR2 FYNNEI. The CDR3: CASSEVGMANQPQHF. DNA of the CDR3: TGTGCCAGCAGTGAAGTGGGCATGGCCAATCAGCCCCAGCATTTT. Drawing the rest from reference TRBV2 and TRBJ1-5, the complete variable domain is EPEVTQTPSHQVTQMGQEVILRCVPISNHLYFYWYRQILGQKVEFLVSFYNNEISEKSEIFDDQFSVERPDGSNFTLKIRSTKLEDSAMYFCASSEVGMANQPQHFGDGTRLSIL.

This clone was counted once. The genes are TRBV5-1 and TRBJ2-5; 9 bases line up with TRBD2. V dropped 3 bases and J dropped 4; count of bases not matched to a gene: 10. The CDR3 has 16 amino acids. The V gene's germline CDR1 is SGHRS and CDR2 YFSETQ. This CDR3 reads CASSSEGRGGLETQYF. In DNA, the CDR3 is TGCGCCAGCAGCTCAGAAGGGCGGGGGGGCCTAGAGACCCAGTACTTC.

The chain has TRBV6-5 and TRBJ2-5; D gene unclear. V shed 0 bases and J shed 1 base, with 6 bases lying between them. The CDR3 is 14 residues long. In germline, CDR1 is MNHEY, CDR2 SVGAGI. The CDR3 is CASSYSYGQETQYF. The CDR3 nucleotides read TGTGCCAGCAGTTACTCTTACGGCCAAGAGACCCAGTACTTC.

The chain uses TRBV7-9 and TRBJ1-2, with 7 bases aligning to TRBD1. V lost 4 bases to trimming and J lost 4 bases; unmatched junction nucleotides: 3. In germline, CDR1 is SEHNR, CDR2 FQNEAQ (reference sequence). The CDR3 extends over 13 amino acids. CDR3 coding DNA: TGTGCCAGCAGCTCGGGACAGCTCTATGGCTACACCTTC. This sequence encodes CASSSGQLYGYTF.

V gene TRBV27 combines with J gene TRBJ2-5; a possible D gene is TRBD1 (7 bases). Germline values: CDR1 MNHEY, CDR2 SMNVEV (reference sequence). The CDR3 is 15 residues long. Trimming took 5 bases from V and 4 from J, leaving 17 bases between them. CDR3 in amino acids: CASSPGETGSETQYF. DNA for the CDR3: TGTGCCAGCAGTCCGGGGGAGACAGGGTCAGAGACCCAGTACTTC.

The chain carries TRBV7-2 and TRBJ2-7, with D possibly being TRBD1 (6 bases). This CDR3 contains 14 residues. Looked up from germline, CDR1 is SGHTA and CDR2 is FQGNSA. V shed 3 bases and J shed 4 bases, with 13 bases lying between them. The CDR3: CASSFGTSTYEQYF. DNA of the CDR3: TGTGCCAGCAGCTTCGGGACAAGCACATACGAGCAGTACTTC.

V is TRBV5-1 and J is TRBJ2-7; possible D gene TRBD2, 6 bases. Trimming shortened V by 4 bases and J by 8 bases, and 22 bases separated the two germline ends. The CDR3 extends over 15 amino acids. From germline, CDR1 is SGHRS and CDR2 YFSETQ. CDR3 residues: CASSPSGTHGVQQYF. The CDR3 nucleotides are TGCGCCAGCAGCCCCTCCGGGACTCACGGGGTCCAGCAGTACTTC.

There are a few counts of this clone. The V call is TRBV7-9, the J call TRBJ1-4; 7 bases map to TRBD1. The V segment lost 3 bases and the J segment 6 bases; nucleotides outside the gene matches: 7. CDR1 SEHNR and CDR2 FQNEAQ come from the germline V gene (reference sequence). The CDR3 extends over 15 amino acids. The CDR3 spells CASSFSTGFDEKLFF. CDR3 bases: TGTGCCAGCAGCTTTTCGACAGGGTTCGATGAAAAACTGTTTTTT.

The chain carries TRBV13 and TRBJ1-1; tentative D call: TRBD1 (5 bases). Germline values: CDR1 PRHDT, CDR2 FYEKMQ (reference sequence). Trimming took 5 bases from V and 4 from J, leaving 14 bases between them. The CDR3 is 14 residues long. CDR3 sequence reads: CASSPGGAGTEAFF. DNA of the CDR3: TGTGCCAGCAGCCCTGGCGGGGCAGGCACTGAAGCTTTCTTT.

The chain joins TRBV6-5 to TRBJ2-1, with TRBD2 as a possible D gene (5 bases). This CDR3 region has 12 residues. Trimming pared 2 bases from V and 7 bases from J, leaving 6 bases between. Germline values: CDR1 MNHEY, CDR2 SVGAGI. This chain's CDR3 is CASSYEGNEQFF. The CDR3 DNA reads as TGTGCCAGCAGTTACGAGGGTAATGAGCAGTTCTTC.

This clone appeared a few times. The CDR3 sequence: CASSLTGGANEQFF. The CDR3 DNA sequence: TGCGCCAGCAGCCTAACAGGGGGGGCGAATGAGCAGTTCTTC. The J gene is TRBJ2-1, the V gene TRBV5-1; D may be TRBD1 (8 bases). Per germline, CDR1 SGHRS and CDR2 YFSETQ. V lost 4 bases to trimming and J lost 7 bases, with 15 bases between them. This CDR3 contains 14 residues. Together with reference TRBV5-1 and TRBJ2-1, the CDR3 gives the full variable domain: KAGVTQTPRYLIKTRGQQVTLSCSPISGHRSVSWYQQTPGQGLQFLFEYFSETQRNKGNFPGRFSGRQFSNSRSEMNVSTLELGDSALYLCASSLTGGANEQFFGPGTRLTVL.

The V call is TRBV4-1, the J call TRBJ2-2; D remains unclear. The germline gives CDR1 MGHRA, CDR2 YSYEKL. The CDR3 loop spans 14 amino acids. The germline V and J ends were trimmed by 4 bases and 4 bases, with 10 bases remaining between them. CDR3 region: CASSPGEATGELFF. The CDR3 DNA is TGCGCCAGCAGCCCCGGTGAGGCCACCGGGGAGCTGTTTTTT.

This clone was seen more than once but under ten times. The rearrangement links TRBV28 to TRBJ2-5; 8 nucleotides line up with TRBD1. Germline V gene sequence: CDR1 MDHEN, CDR2 SYDVKM. J was trimmed by 4 bases and V by 6 bases; bases with no gene match: 7. This CDR3 comprises 14 residues. CDR3 bases: TGTGCCAGCAGACCTACAGGGGGGCGAGAGACCCAGTACTTC. Its protein is CASRPTGGRETQYF. Drawing the rest from reference TRBV28 and TRBJ2-5, the complete variable domain is DVKVTQSSRYLVKRTGEKVFLECVQDMDHENMFWYRQDPGLGLRLIYFSYDVKMKEKGDIPEGYSVSREKKERFSLILESASTNQTSMYLCASRPTGGRETQYFGPGTRLLVL.

This chain joins TRBV27 and TRBJ2-7, with TRBD1 identical over 8 bases. Germline CDR1 reads MNHEY; CDR2 reads SMNVEV (reference sequence). Losses at the gene ends were 10 bases for V and 3 bases for J; bases not matched to a gene: 17. The CDR3 has 16 residues. CDR3 nucleotide sequence: TGTGCCAACGAAGACAACGACCAGGGGGCTCACTACGAGCAGTACTTC. Its protein is CANEDNDQGAHYEQYF.

This clone appeared a single time. The chain carries TRBV10-2 and TRBJ2-5; D possibly corresponds to TRBD2 (5 bases). The CDR3 is made up of 13 amino acids. Germline CDR1 and CDR2: WSHSY and SAAADI. Trimming removed 4 bases from V and 5 bases from J, with 11 bases in between. DNA of the CDR3: TGCGCCAGCAGTGGGCGGGCGGTGGAGACCCAGTACTTC. It specifies CASSGRAVETQYF.

The chain joins TRBV7-2 to TRBJ1-5; D may be TRBD1 (5 bases). Between the trimmed V and J ends, which lost 1 base and 2 bases, there was a span of 9 bases. The CDR3 loop spans 15 amino acids. CDR1 and CDR2 from the germline V gene are SGHTA and FQGNSA. The CDR3 is CASSLGGRGNQPQHF. The CDR3 region has the DNA TGTGCCAGCAGCTTAGGGGGGAGGGGCAATCAGCCCCAGCATTTT.

This sequence joins TRBV1 and TRBJ2-7; the table's D call, TRBD2, has no DNA check behind it. TRBV1 is assigned pseudogene status. The CDR3 contains 20 residues. The CDR3 DNA reads as TGCACCAGCAGCCAAGACCGGGGGACTAGCGGGGGCGGGAGCCCCTACGAGCAGTACTTC. It translates to CTSSQDRGTSGGGSPYEQYF.